This T cell receptor beta chain was sequenced in a study of breast tumors, draining lymph nodes, adjacent tissues. The lymph nodes were axillary draining lymph nodes from breast cancer patients. Study-level points and caveats: The data were judged consistent with most tumor T cells coming from lymph node and expanding in tumor. Compared with lymph nodes, tumors were less diverse; compared with nontumor tissue, more. Data only fit, rather than demonstrated, lymph node origin of most tumor T cells.

The germline CDR1 and CDR2 sequences are PRHDT and FYEKMQ (reference sequence). The V and J ends lost 0 bases and 7 bases, in that order; junction bases with no gene match: 10. The CDR3 has 19 residues. With respect to this clonotype: Its target is not known.

From the multiplex PCR reads, TCRdb called clonotypes with MiXCR, one entry per CDR3 protein. The table has some 250,000 distinct CDR3 sequences, around 34% seen once. The TCR sequence derives from a female donor with breast cancer. Some clones in this sample may be carry-over from other donors' samples. The chain employs TRBV13 and TRBJ2-1; 15 bases map to TRBD2. Material for sequencing was axillary lymph node tissue. This CDR3 is CASSLGTPGLAGGRNEQFF. Here the CDR3 DNA reads TGTGCCAGCAGCTTAGGAACCCCCGGACTAGCGGGAGGGCGTAATGAGCAGTTCTTC.